The 30 T cell receptor beta chains listed next were all sequenced from one sample in a study of blood T cell repertoires in COVID-19. The data were produced by immunoSEQ multiplex PCR, yet TCRdb's version contains in-frame clones alone and is incomplete. The sample holds approximately 300,000 clones; about 85% are singletons and the top ten take approximately 0.94%. The specimen was peripheral blood. The receptors were sampled from a human donor with COVID-19, enrolled during active disease. The donor label of this sample is uncertain.

This chain links TRBV30 with TRBJ1-2; D call uncertain. The germline V and J ends were trimmed by 1 base and 3 bases, with 15 bases remaining between them. Germline lookup yields CDR1 GTSNPN and CDR2 SVGIG (reference sequence). The CDR3 runs to 15 residues. As DNA, the CDR3 is TGTGCCTGGAGTGCAGGCCATGCCTCCCACTATGGCTACACCTTC. This codes for CAWSAGHASHYGYTF. Using reference TRBV30 and TRBJ1-2 for the parts outside the CDR3, the full variable domain is SQTIHQWPATLVQPVGSPLSLECTVEGTSNPNLYWYRQAAGRGLQLLFYSVGIGQISSEVPQNLSASRPQDRQFILSSKKLLLSDSGFYLCAWSAGHASHYGYTFGSGTRLTVV.

The V and J genes are TRBV21-1 and TRBJ2-2; the table names TRBD1, a call not compared with the DNA. TRBV21-1 is termed a pseudogene. This CDR3 is 16 amino acids long. Here the CDR3 reads CATPIGEQGNTGELFF. The CDR3 nucleotides are TGTGCCACCCCCATAGGAGAACAGGGCAACACCGGGGAGCTGTTTTTT.

The genes are TRBV10-2 and TRBJ1-5; tentatively, D is TRBD1 (6 bases). Germline loops: CDR1 WSHSY, CDR2 SAAADI. Trimming pared 3 bases from V and 5 bases from J, leaving 17 bases between. The CDR3 runs to 16 residues. CDR3 DNA sequence: TGCGCCAGCAGTGAAACAGAACAGGGCCTTTATCAGCCCCAGCATTTT. It codes for CASSETEQGLYQPQHF.

V usage is TRBV19 and J usage is TRBJ1-5; D possibly corresponds to TRBD1 (5 bases). This CDR3 spans 18 amino acids. The V gene's germline CDR1 is LNHDA and CDR2 SQIVND (reference sequence). The ends were cut back, 7 bases at V and 1 base at J, with 23 bases in the middle. CDR3 DNA: TGTGCCAGTACCGAAGCGGGCAGGGCTGTAGCGAGCAATCAGCCCCAGCATTTT. Translating gives CASTEAGRAVASNQPQHF.

V and J are TRBV18 and TRBJ2-2; 13 bases align to TRBD2. V shed 4 bases and J 7 bases; nucleotides not matched to a gene: 9. The CDR3 extends over 17 amino acids. Per germline, CDR1 KGHSH and CDR2 LQKENI. The CDR3 spells CASSQPGLAGYIGELFF. In nucleotides, the CDR3 is TGTGCCAGCTCACAGCCGGGACTAGCGGGATACATCGGGGAGCTGTTTTTT.

This chain joins TRBV5-1 and TRBJ2-7; no firm D call. The V gene lost 1 base and the J gene lost 1 base, with 6 bases spanning the gap. The CDR3 totals 13 residues. Germline assignment: CDR1 SGHRS and CDR2 YFSETQ. As DNA, the CDR3 is TGCGCCAGCAGCTTGAGTGAGTCCTACGAGCAGTACTTC. Translated: CASSLSESYEQYF. The full variable domain, completed using reference TRBV5-1 and TRBJ2-7, is KAGVTQTPRYLIKTRGQQVTLSCSPISGHRSVSWYQQTPGQGLQFLFEYFSETQRNKGNFPGRFSGRQFSNSRSEMNVSTLELGDSALYLCASSLSESYEQYFGPGTRLTVT.

The genes are TRBV19 and TRBJ1-4; D not resolved. The V and J ends lost 5 bases and 5 bases respectively, with 6 bases between them. Germline V gene lookup returns CDR1 LNHDA and CDR2 SQIVND (reference sequence). The CDR3 has 12 residues. CDR3 region: CASSEVNEKLFF. Here the CDR3 DNA reads TGTGCCAGTAGTGAGGTGAATGAAAAACTGTTTTTT.

The chain links TRBV13 to TRBJ1-2, with 8 bases fitting TRBD1. V shed 3 bases and J 4 bases; nucleotides not matched to a gene: 7. This CDR3 contains 15 residues. The germline gives CDR1 PRHDT, CDR2 FYEKMQ (reference sequence). Written as DNA, the CDR3 is TGTGCCAGCAGCTTCCCGGGACAGGAAATCTATGGCTACACCTTC. Residues: CASSFPGQEIYGYTF.

With regard to this clone: At the DNA level, this CDR3 is encoded by other sequences in the same sample as well. This chain links TRBV12-3 or TRBV12-4 with TRBJ2-5; 7 nucleotides line up with TRBD1. The V gene end was trimmed by 3 bases and the J gene end by 2 bases; junction bases not matched to a gene: 0. The CDR3 covers 13 residues. The CDR3 spells CASSLGQQETQYF. CDR3 DNA sequence: TGTGCCAGCAGTTTGGGACAGCAAGAGACCCAGTACTTC.

The DNA for the CDR3 is TGTGCCAGCAGCAACCTCGGGGAAAACACCGGGGAGCTGTTTTTT. As protein: CASSNLGENTGELFF. The genes are TRBV3-1 (or the pseudogene TRBV3-2) and TRBJ2-2; weak D call: TRBD2 (5 bases). Germline loops: CDR1 LGHDT, CDR2 YNNKEL (reference sequence). The V and J ends lost 5 bases and 2 bases respectively, with 12 bases between them. This CDR3 region has 15 residues.

This clone has only a few counts. The chain links TRBV10-2 to TRBJ1-1, with D perhaps TRBD1 (5 bases). The CDR3 has 14 residues. The V gene lost 3 bases and the J gene lost 4 bases, with 12 bases spanning the gap. The germline V gene has CDR1 WSHSY and CDR2 SAAADI. The CDR3: CASSDQGLGTEAFF. CDR3 bases: TGCGCCAGCAGTGATCAGGGCCTGGGCACTGAAGCTTTCTTT.

The chain links TRBV3-1 (or the pseudogene TRBV3-2) to TRBJ2-1; D is undetermined. The CDR3 is 11 residues long. V lost 8 bases and J lost 6, with 8 bases in between. Germline assignment: CDR1 LGHDT and CDR2 YNNKEL (reference sequence). CDR3 protein: CASARSNEQFF. The CDR3 bases are TGTGCCAGCGCCCGGAGCAATGAGCAGTTCTTC.

The chain has TRBV27 and TRBJ1-2; D possibly corresponds to TRBD1 (5 bases). The germline V gene has CDR1 MNHEY and CDR2 SMNVEV (reference sequence). This CDR3 has 15 residues. V lost 3 bases to trimming and J lost 5 bases, with 16 bases between them. The CDR3 here is CASSLVYGGRYGYTF. In nucleotides, the CDR3 is TGTGCCAGCAGTTTGGTCTATGGGGGGAGGTATGGCTACACCTTC.

The chain couples TRBV30 to TRBJ2-7, with D tentatively TRBD2 (5 bases). CDR1 is GTSNPN and CDR2 is SVGIG in the germline V gene (reference sequence). The CDR3 consists of 14 residues. Trimming removed 3 bases from V and 2 bases from J, with 14 bases in between. CDR3 region: CAWSRLPAAYEQYF. The CDR3 coding sequence is TGTGCCTGGAGCCGACTACCGGCTGCCTACGAGCAGTACTTC.

The V and J genes are TRBV27 and TRBJ1-4; TRBD1 matches 8 bases. Trimming at V came to 6 bases and at J to 7 bases, leaving 7 bases not matched to a gene. CDR3 length: 14 residues. CDR1 MNHEY and CDR2 SMNVEV come from the germline V gene (reference sequence). Here the CDR3 reads CASSQGARGEKLFF. The CDR3 bases are TGTGCCAGCAGCCAGGGGGCGCGCGGTGAAAAACTGTTTTTT.

This sequence joins TRBV6-6 and TRBJ1-2, with D possibly TRBD1 on 6 matching bases. CDR1 MNHNY and CDR2 SVGAGI come from the germline V gene (reference sequence). Between the trimmed V and J ends, which lost 0 bases and 2 bases, there was a span of 13 bases. The CDR3 consists of 16 residues. CDR3 coding DNA: TGTGCCAGCAGTTACTCCTCCGGGGGGCAAAACTATGGCTACACCTTC. Protein: CASSYSSGGQNYGYTF.

The J gene is TRBJ1-4, the V gene TRBV10-2; 8 positions match TRBD1. Looked up from germline, CDR1 is WSHSY and CDR2 is SAAADI. V gave up 8 bases and J gave up 6 bases; unmatched junction bases: 11. This CDR3 contains 15 residues. The CDR3 DNA is TGCGCCAGCCAACCACAGGGGGAAGCGTATGAAAAACTGTTTTTT. Translating it yields CASQPQGEAYEKLFF.

This rearrangement joins TRBV5-1 to TRBJ2-3; D perhaps matches TRBD1 (7 bases). The CDR3 is 14 amino acids. Germline V gives CDR1 SGHRS, CDR2 YFSETQ. Trimming took 0 bases from V and 5 from J, leaving 10 bases between them. The CDR3 loop is CASSLGRGVDTQYF. The CDR3 nucleotides are TGCGCCAGCAGCTTGGGCAGGGGGGTAGATACGCAGTATTTT.

The V and J genes are TRBV29-1 and TRBJ1-1; the D gene is possibly TRBD1 (5 bases). V was shortened by 4 bases and J by 2 bases, with 11 bases between the two germline ends. Germline V gene sequence: CDR1 SQVTM, CDR2 ANQGSEA. This CDR3 comprises 13 residues. The CDR3 sequence is CSVVGGTNTEAFF. In DNA, the CDR3 is TGCAGCGTTGTTGGCGGGACTAACACTGAAGCTTTCTTT.

The chain joins TRBV12-5 to TRBJ2-3; possible D gene TRBD1, 5 bases. Germline V CDR1 and CDR2: LGHNT, FRNRAP. The CDR3 sequence is 17 residues long. V lost 8 bases, J lost 6 bases, and 27 bases lay in between. CDR3 protein: CASRSPSGSRVWDTQYF. CDR3 DNA sequence: TGTGCTAGTCGTTCTCCCTCAGGGTCCAGGGTATGGGATACGCAGTATTTT.

The chain combines TRBV19 with TRBJ1-1; the D is unclear. CDR1 and CDR2 (germline): LNHDA, SQIVND (reference sequence). The ends were cut back, 3 bases at V and 2 bases at J, with 7 bases in the middle. The CDR3 sequence is 13 residues long. CDR3 loop: CASSMRVNTEAFF. The CDR3 DNA is TGTGCCAGTAGTATGAGGGTAAACACTGAAGCTTTCTTT.

The chain links TRBV28 to TRBJ1-3; D gene uncertain. The V end was cut by 10 bases, the J end by 0 bases, with 10 bases between. Germline values: CDR1 MDHEN, CDR2 SYDVKM. The CDR3 covers 13 residues. CDR3 in amino acids: CATLPGSGNTIYF. CDR3 DNA: TGTGCCACCCTCCCAGGCTCTGGAAACACCATATATTTT. The variable domain in full, completed from reference TRBV28 and TRBJ1-3, reads DVKVTQSSRYLVKRTGEKVFLECVQDMDHENMFWYRQDPGLGLRLIYFSYDVKMKEKGDIPEGYSVSREKKERFSLILESASTNQTSMYLCATLPGSGNTIYFGEGSWLTVV.

This chain uses TRBV27 with TRBJ1-1; 7 nucleotides align to TRBD1. J gave up 3 bases and V 5 bases, and 12 bases lay outside the gene matches. The CDR3 is 16 residues long. CDR1 is MNHEY and CDR2 is SMNVEV in the germline V gene (reference sequence). Written as DNA, the CDR3 is TGTGCCAGCAGTGCGATCAGGGACAGAGCCTACACTGAAGCTTTCTTT. This codes for CASSAIRDRAYTEAFF.

This clone was picked up a small number of times. This chain connects TRBV3-1 (or the pseudogene TRBV3-2) to TRBJ1-5, with D uncertain. This CDR3 is built from 14 residues. In germline, CDR1 is LGHDT, CDR2 YNNKEL (reference sequence). The V gene lost 0 bases and the J gene lost 4 bases, with 7 bases spanning the gap. CDR3 region: CASSQDSGNQPQHF. CDR3 bases: TGTGCCAGCAGCCAAGATTCGGGGAATCAGCCCCAGCATTTT.

The chain joins TRBV30 to TRBJ2-7; D is perhaps TRBD1 (5 bases). Deletions cut 3 bases from V and 2 bases from J, with 17 bases between. The germline gives CDR1 GTSNPN, CDR2 SVGIG (reference sequence). The CDR3 length is 15 residues. As DNA, the CDR3 is TGTGCCTGGAGAGCCCTGGGGCTAGGGACCTACGAGCAGTACTTC. Its translation: CAWRALGLGTYEQYF.

The chain uses TRBV30 and TRBJ2-1; 8 bases are a match to TRBD2. Germline V gene sequence: CDR1 GTSNPN, CDR2 SVGIG (reference sequence). The CDR3 runs to 14 residues. V shed 5 bases, J shed 7 bases, and the junction held 10 bases outside the gene matches. CDR3: CAWGPSGSGNEQFF. The CDR3 nucleotides are TGTGCCTGGGGGCCCAGCGGGAGTGGGAATGAGCAGTTCTTC.

This sequence joins TRBV5-4 and TRBJ2-5, with 10 bases that match TRBD1. The J segment lost 1 base and the V segment lost 4 bases, leaving 1 base of the junction unmatched. The CDR3 has 14 residues. Germline-derived CDR1 and CDR2 are SGHNT and YYREEE (reference sequence). CDR3 in DNA: TGTGCCAGCAGCCGGACAGGGGGCCAAGAGACCCAGTACTTC. This translates into CASSRTGGQETQYF. Drawing the rest from reference TRBV5-4 and TRBJ2-5, the complete variable domain is ETGVTQSPTHLIKTRGQQVTLRCSSQSGHNTVSWYQQALGQGPQFIFQYYREEENGRGNFPPRFSGLQFPNYSSELNVNALELDDSALYLCASSRTGGQETQYFGPGTRLLVL.

In the case of this clone: Within the sample, other DNA sequences also encode this same CDR3. The genes are TRBV19 and TRBJ1-2; D unclear. This CDR3 has 14 amino acids. Trimming took 3 bases from V and 0 from J, leaving 8 bases between them. CDR1 LNHDA and CDR2 SQIVND come from the germline V gene (reference sequence). The CDR3 DNA reads TGTGCCAGTAGTATTGGAGGGACTAACTATGGCTACACCTTC. This translates into CASSIGGTNYGYTF.

The CDR3 coding sequence is TGTGCCAGCAGCTTACGGGGTAGGAATTCACCCCTCCACTTT. It encodes CASSLRGRNSPLHF. The V call is TRBV11-2, the J call TRBJ1-6; the D is unclear. The CDR3 sequence is 14 residues long. Per the germline V gene, CDR1 is SGHAT and CDR2 is FQNNGV. Trimming shortened V by 2 bases and J by 7 bases, and 9 bases separated the two germline ends.

This clone was found a few times. This sequence joins TRBV15 and TRBJ2-1; 8 bases are a match to TRBD2. After removal of 0 bases from V and 7 bases from J, the junction contained 8 bases not matched to a gene. The CDR3 extends over 16 amino acids. Per the germline V gene, CDR1 is LNHNV and CDR2 is YYDKDF (reference sequence). CDR3 amino acids: CATSRERLAGTNEQFF. The DNA of the CDR3 is TGTGCCACCAGCAGAGAACGGCTAGCGGGCACGAATGAGCAGTTCTTC.